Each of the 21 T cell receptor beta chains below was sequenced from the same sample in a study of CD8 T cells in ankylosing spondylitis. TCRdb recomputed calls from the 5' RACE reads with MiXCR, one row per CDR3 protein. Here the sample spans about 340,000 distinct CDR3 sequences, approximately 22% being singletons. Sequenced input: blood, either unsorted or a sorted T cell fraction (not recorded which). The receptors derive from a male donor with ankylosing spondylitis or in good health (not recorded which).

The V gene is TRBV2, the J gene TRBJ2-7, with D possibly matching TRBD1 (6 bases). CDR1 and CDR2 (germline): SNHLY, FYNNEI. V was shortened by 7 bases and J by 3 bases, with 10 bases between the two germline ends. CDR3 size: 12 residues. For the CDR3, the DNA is TGTGCCAGCATGGACAGACTCTACGAGCAGTACTTC. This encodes CASMDRLYEQYF.

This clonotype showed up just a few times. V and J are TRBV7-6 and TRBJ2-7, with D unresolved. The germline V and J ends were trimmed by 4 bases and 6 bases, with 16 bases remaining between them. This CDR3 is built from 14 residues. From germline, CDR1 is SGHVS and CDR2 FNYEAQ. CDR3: CASSYSVGVSEQYF. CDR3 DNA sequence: TGTGCCAGCAGCTACTCGGTTGGGGTGTCCGAGCAGTACTTC.

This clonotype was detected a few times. CDR3 nucleotide sequence: TGTGCCAGCAGCCAAGATACCCCCGGGACACTTACGAACACCGGGGAGCTGTTTTTT. Residues: CASSQDTPGTLTNTGELFF. The genes are TRBV3-1 and TRBJ2-2, with D possibly being TRBD1 (6 bases). Germline values: CDR1 LGHDT, CDR2 YNNKEL (reference sequence). V was clipped by 0 bases and J by 0 bases, with 17 bases between them. The CDR3 has 19 residues.

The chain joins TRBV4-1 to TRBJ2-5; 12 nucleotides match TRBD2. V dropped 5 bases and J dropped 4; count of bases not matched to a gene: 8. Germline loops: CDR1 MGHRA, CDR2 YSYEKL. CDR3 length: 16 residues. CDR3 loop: CASSRSSGGEGETQYF. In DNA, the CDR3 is TGCGCCAGCAGCAGATCTAGCGGGGGGGAGGGAGAGACCCAGTACTTC.

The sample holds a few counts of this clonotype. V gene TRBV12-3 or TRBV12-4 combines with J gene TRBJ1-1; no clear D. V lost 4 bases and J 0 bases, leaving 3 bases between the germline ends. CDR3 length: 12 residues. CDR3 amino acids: CASSWMNTEAFF. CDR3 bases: TGTGCCAGCAGTTGGATGAACACTGAAGCTTTCTTT.

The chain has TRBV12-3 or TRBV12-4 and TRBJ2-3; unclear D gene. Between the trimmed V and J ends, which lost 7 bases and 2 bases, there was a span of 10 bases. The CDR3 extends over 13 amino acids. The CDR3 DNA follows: TGTGCCAGCACCCAAACTAACACAGATACGCAGTATTTT. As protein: CASTQTNTDTQYF.

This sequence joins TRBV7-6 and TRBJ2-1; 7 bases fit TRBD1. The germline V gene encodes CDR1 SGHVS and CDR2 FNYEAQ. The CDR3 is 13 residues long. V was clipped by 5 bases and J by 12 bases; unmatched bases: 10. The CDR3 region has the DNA TGTGCCAGCAGCGGATGGGACAGATCTGGGCAGTTCTTC. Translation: CASSGWDRSGQFF.

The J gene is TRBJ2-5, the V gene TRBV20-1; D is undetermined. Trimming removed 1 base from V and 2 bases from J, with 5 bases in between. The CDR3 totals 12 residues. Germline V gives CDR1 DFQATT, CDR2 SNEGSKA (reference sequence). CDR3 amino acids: CSARGGQETQYF. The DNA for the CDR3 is TGCAGTGCTAGAGGAGGACAAGAGACCCAGTACTTC.

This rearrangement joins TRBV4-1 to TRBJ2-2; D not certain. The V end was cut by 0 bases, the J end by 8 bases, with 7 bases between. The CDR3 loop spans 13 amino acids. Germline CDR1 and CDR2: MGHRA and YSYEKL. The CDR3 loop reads CASSQDLPGELFF. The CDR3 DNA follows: TGCGCCAGCAGCCAAGATCTACCGGGGGAGCTGTTTTTT.

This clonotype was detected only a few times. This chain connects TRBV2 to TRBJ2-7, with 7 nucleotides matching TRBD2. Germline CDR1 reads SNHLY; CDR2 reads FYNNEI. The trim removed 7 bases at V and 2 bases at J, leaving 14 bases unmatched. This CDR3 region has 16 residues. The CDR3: CASKRGGLADTYEQYF. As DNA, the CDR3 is TGTGCCAGCAAACGAGGAGGGCTAGCGGATACCTACGAGCAGTACTTC.

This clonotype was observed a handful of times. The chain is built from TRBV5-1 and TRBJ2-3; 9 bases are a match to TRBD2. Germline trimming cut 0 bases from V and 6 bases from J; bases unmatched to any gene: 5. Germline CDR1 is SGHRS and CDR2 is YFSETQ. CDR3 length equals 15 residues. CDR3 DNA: TGCGCCAGCAGCTTGGTTTCTAGCGGGGAGGATACGCAGTATTTT. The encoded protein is CASSLVSSGEDTQYF.

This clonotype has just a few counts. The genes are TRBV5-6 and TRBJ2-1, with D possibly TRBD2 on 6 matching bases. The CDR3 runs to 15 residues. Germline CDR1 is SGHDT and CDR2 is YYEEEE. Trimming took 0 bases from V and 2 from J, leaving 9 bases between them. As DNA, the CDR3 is TGTGCCAGCAGCTTGGGGCGGGGCCCCTACAATGAGCAGTTCTTC. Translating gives CASSLGRGPYNEQFF.

The CDR3 DNA follows: TGTGCCAGCAGCCCCCAGTGGGACAGGGAGGCGGAGACCCAGTACTTC. Translated: CASSPQWDREAETQYF. The chain is built from TRBV28 and TRBJ2-5; 9 bases align to TRBD1. CDR1 is MDHEN and CDR2 is SYDVKM in the germline V gene. With 6 bases clipped from V and 5 bases from J, the junction kept 13 bases outside the gene matches. The CDR3 has 16 amino acids.

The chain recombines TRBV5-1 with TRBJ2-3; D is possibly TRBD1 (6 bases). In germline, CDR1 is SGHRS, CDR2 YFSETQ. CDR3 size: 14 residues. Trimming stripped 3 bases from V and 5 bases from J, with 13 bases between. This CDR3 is CASSWDIPRDTQYF. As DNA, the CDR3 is TGCGCCAGCAGCTGGGACATACCGAGAGATACGCAGTATTTT.

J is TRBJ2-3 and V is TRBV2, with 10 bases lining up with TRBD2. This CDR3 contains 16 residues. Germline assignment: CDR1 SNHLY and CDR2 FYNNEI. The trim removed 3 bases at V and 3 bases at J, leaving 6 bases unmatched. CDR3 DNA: TGTGCCAGCAGTGACAAAGCGGGGGGGGGAACAGATACGCAGTATTTT. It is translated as CASSDKAGGGTDTQYF. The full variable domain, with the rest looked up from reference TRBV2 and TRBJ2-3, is EPEVTQTPSHQVTQMGQEVILRCVPISNHLYFYWYRQILGQKVEFLVSFYNNEISEKSEIFDDQFSVERPDGSNFTLKIRSTKLEDSAMYFCASSDKAGGGTDTQYFGPGTRLTVL.

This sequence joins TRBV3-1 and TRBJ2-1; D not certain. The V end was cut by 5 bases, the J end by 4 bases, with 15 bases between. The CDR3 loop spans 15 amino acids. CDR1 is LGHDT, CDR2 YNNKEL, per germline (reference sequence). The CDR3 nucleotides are TGTGCCAGCAGCACGGGTTGGAAGGGATACAATGAGCAGTTCTTC. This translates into CASSTGWKGYNEQFF.

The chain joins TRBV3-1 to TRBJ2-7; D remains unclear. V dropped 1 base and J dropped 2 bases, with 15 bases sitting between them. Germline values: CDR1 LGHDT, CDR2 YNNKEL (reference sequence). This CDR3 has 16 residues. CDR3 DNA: TGTGCCAGCAGCCAAGGTCCGGCTCACCCAACCTACGAGCAGTACTTC. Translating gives CASSQGPAHPTYEQYF.

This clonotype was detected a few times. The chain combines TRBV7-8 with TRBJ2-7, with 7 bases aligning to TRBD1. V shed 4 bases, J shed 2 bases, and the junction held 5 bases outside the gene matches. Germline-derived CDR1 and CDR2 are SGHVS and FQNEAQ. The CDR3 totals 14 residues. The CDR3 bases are TGTGCCAGCAGCTCTCTAGGGACAGCCTACGAGCAGTACTTC. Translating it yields CASSSLGTAYEQYF.

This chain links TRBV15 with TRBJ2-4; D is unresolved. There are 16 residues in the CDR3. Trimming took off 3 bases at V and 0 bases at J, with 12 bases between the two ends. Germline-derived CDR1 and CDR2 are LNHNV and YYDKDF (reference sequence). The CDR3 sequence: CATSSRSKLAKNIQYF. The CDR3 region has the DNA TGTGCCACCAGCAGCAGATCTAAGTTAGCCAAAAACATTCAGTACTTC. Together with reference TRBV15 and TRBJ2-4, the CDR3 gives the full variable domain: DAMVIQNPRYQVTQFGKPVTLSCSQTLNHNVMYWYQQKSSQAPKLLFHYYDKDFNNEADTPDNFQSRRPNTSFCFLDIRSPGLGDTAMYLCATSSRSKLAKNIQYFGAGTRLSVL.

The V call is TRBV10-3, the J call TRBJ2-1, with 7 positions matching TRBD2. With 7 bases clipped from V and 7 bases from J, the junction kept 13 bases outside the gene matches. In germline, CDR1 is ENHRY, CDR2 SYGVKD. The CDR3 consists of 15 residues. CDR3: CAITPGLVNENEQFF. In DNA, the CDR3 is TGTGCCATCACCCCTGGACTAGTCAATGAAAATGAGCAGTTCTTC.

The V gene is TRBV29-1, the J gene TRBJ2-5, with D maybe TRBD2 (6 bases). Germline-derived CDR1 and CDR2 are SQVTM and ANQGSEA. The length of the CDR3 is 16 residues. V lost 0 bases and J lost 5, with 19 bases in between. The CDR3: CSVEERESGPRETQYF. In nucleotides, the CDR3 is TGCAGCGTTGAAGAGAGAGAGAGCGGGCCTCGGGAGACCCAGTACTTC.